The T cell receptor beta chain under discussion was sequenced for a study of blood T cell repertoires in COVID-19. Study as a whole: Sites across the United States, Italy and Spain contributed samples from acute and convalescent COVID-19.

Generated by immunoSEQ multiplex PCR, the TCRdb table keeps only in-frame clones and is missing some. The sample shows some 160,000 clones, 65% to 85% of them seen only once. Germline assignment: CDR1 MNHEY and CDR2 SMNVEV (reference sequence). This CDR3 has 14 residues. V was pared by 5 bases and J by 0 bases, with 9 bases between. This clone has just one count. The chain links TRBV27 to TRBJ2-3, with D possibly being TRBD2 (5 bases). The source material was peripheral blood. This TCR was recovered from a man in his fifties with active or convalescent COVID-19. CDR3 protein: CASSTRTSTDTQYF. CDR3 sequence (DNA): TGTGCCAGCAGTACCCGGACTAGCACAGATACGCAGTATTTT.